This is a list of T cell receptor beta chains from one sample in a study of T cells in Graves' hyperthyroidism and ophthalmopathy. MiXCR was run by TCRdb on the multiplex PCR reads, yielding one entry per CDR3 protein. The sample yields about 500,000 distinct CDR3 sequences, over 35% seen once. Sequencing was performed on peripheral blood or thyroid tissue (not recorded which). Every receptor here comes from an adult woman with Graves' disease, either hyperthyroidism or ophthalmopathy (not recorded which). CDR3s include the opening cysteine and the closing phenylalanine or tryptophan. D genes are given only for firm matches. Size is omitted from some rows. Given values are once, few, many or a class for expanded clones.

d_gene: TRBD2; v_gene: TRBV2; j_gene: TRBJ2-7; abundance: once; CDR3aa: CASSRLAGAGEQYF; CDR3nt: TGTGCCAGCAGCCGACTAGCGGGAGCTGGGGAGCAGTACTTC
d_gene: TRBD2; v_gene: TRBV24-1; j_gene: TRBJ2-2; abundance: .; CDR3aa: CATSDGGLAGELFF; CDR3nt: TGTGCCACCAGTGACGGGGGACTAGCCGGGGAGCTGTTTTTT
d_gene: .; v_gene: TRBV29-1; j_gene: TRBJ1-1; abundance: .; CDR3aa: CSVEGGPTEAFF; CDR3nt: TGCAGCGTTGAAGGGGGTCCCACTGAAGCTTTCTTT
d_gene: .; v_gene: TRBV7-2; j_gene: TRBJ1-4; abundance: .; CDR3aa: CASSYRVSAEKLFF; CDR3nt: TGTGCCAGCAGCTACAGGGTTTCGGCCGAAAAACTGTTTTTT
d_gene: .; v_gene: TRBV7-9; j_gene: TRBJ1-4; abundance: .; CDR3aa: CASSHRDTREKLFF; CDR3nt: TGTGCCAGCAGCCACCGGGACACTCGTGAAAAACTGTTTTTT
d_gene: TRBD2; v_gene: TRBV20-1; j_gene: TRBJ2-7; abundance: many; CDR3aa: CSVDWVSGSSYEQYF; CDR3nt: TGCAGTGTGGACTGGGTAAGCGGGAGTTCCTACGAGCAGTACTTC
d_gene: TRBD1; v_gene: TRBV19; j_gene: TRBJ1-2; abundance: .; CDR3aa: CASSHTGTGTGYTF; CDR3nt: TGTGCCAGTAGTCATACCGGGACAGGGACCGGCTACACCTTC
d_gene: TRBD1; v_gene: TRBV20-1; j_gene: TRBJ1-1; abundance: few; CDR3aa: CSVGTGGDTEAFF; CDR3nt: TGCAGTGTCGGGACAGGGGGGGACACTGAAGCTTTCTTT
d_gene: .; v_gene: TRBV7-2; j_gene: TRBJ2-7; abundance: .; CDR3aa: CASMVGPTNSYEQYF; CDR3nt: TGTGCCAGCATGGTAGGACCGACGAATTCCTACGAGCAGTACTTC
d_gene: TRBD1; v_gene: TRBV20-1; j_gene: TRBJ2-5; abundance: few; CDR3aa: CSASGTGVETQYF; CDR3nt: TGCAGTGCAAGCGGCACAGGGGTAGAGACCCAGTACTTC
d_gene: .; v_gene: TRBV7-2; j_gene: TRBJ2-5; abundance: .; CDR3aa: CASSLEKMQAFCQETQYF; CDR3nt: TGTGCCAGCAGCTTAGAGAAGATGCAGGCCTTCTGCCAAGAGACCCAGTACTTC
d_gene: TRBD1; v_gene: TRBV20-1; j_gene: TRBJ1-6; abundance: many; CDR3aa: CSARGGGDNSPLHF; CDR3nt: TGCAGTGCCCGAGGGGGCGGAGATAATTCACCCCTCCACTTT
d_gene: TRBD1; v_gene: TRBV2; j_gene: TRBJ1-6; abundance: few; CDR3aa: CASSGDRANSPLHF; CDR3nt: TGTGCCAGCAGCGGGGACAGGGCTAATTCACCCCTCCACTTT
d_gene: .; v_gene: TRBV4-2; j_gene: TRBJ1-2; abundance: .; CDR3aa: CASSQRDGNFYGYTF; CDR3nt: TGTGCCAGCAGCCAACGGGACGGAAATTTTTATGGCTACACCTTC
d_gene: .; v_gene: TRBV7-2; j_gene: TRBJ1-6; abundance: few; CDR3aa: CASSLGYRVDNSPLHF; CDR3nt: TGTGCCAGCAGCTTGGGGTACAGGGTGGATAATTCACCCCTCCACTTT
d_gene: .; v_gene: TRBV6-6; j_gene: TRBJ2-7; abundance: many; CDR3aa: CASTGLGGGYEQYF; CDR3nt: TGTGCCAGCACCGGACTAGGGGGGGGCTACGAGCAGTACTTC
d_gene: .; v_gene: TRBV10-1; j_gene: TRBJ2-2; abundance: .; CDR3aa: CASRQRPQTGELFF; CDR3nt: TGCGCCAGCAGGCAAAGGCCTCAGACCGGGGAGCTGTTTTTT
d_gene: .; v_gene: TRBV10-3; j_gene: TRBJ1-2; abundance: .; CDR3aa: CATSESRASNYGYTF; CDR3nt: TGTGCCACCAGTGAGTCGAGAGCAAGTAACTATGGCTACACCTTC
d_gene: .; v_gene: TRBV9; j_gene: TRBJ1-4; abundance: .; CDR3aa: CASSYVERDNEKLFF; CDR3nt: TGTGCCAGCAGCTACGTGGAGAGGGATAATGAAAAACTGTTTTTT
d_gene: .; v_gene: TRBV27; j_gene: TRBJ2-2; abundance: many; CDR3aa: CASSAAGELFF; CDR3nt: TGTGCCAGCAGTGCGGCCGGGGAGCTGTTTTTT
d_gene: TRBD2; v_gene: TRBV20-1; j_gene: TRBJ2-7; abundance: many; CDR3aa: CSASELAGSYEQYF; CDR3nt: TGCAGTGCTAGTGAACTAGCGGGGTCCTACGAGCAGTACTTC
d_gene: .; v_gene: TRBV20-1; j_gene: TRBJ2-7; abundance: .; CDR3aa: CSAGTPGTSYEQYF; CDR3nt: TGCAGTGCCGGGACACCCGGGACATCCTACGAGCAGTACTTC
d_gene: .; v_gene: TRBV7-9; j_gene: TRBJ1-5; abundance: .; CDR3aa: CASSPIAGGGQPQHF; CDR3nt: TGTGCCAGCAGCCCGATAGCGGGAGGGGGACAGCCCCAGCATTTT
d_gene: TRBD1; v_gene: TRBV29-1; j_gene: TRBJ1-1; abundance: many; CDR3aa: CSAVTGGGEAFF; CDR3nt: TGCAGCGCCGTTACAGGGGGCGGTGAAGCTTTCTTT
d_gene: TRBD1; v_gene: TRBV29-1; j_gene: TRBJ1-2; abundance: .; CDR3aa: CSVGPGTGLGYTF; CDR3nt: TGCAGCGTTGGTCCCGGGACAGGCCTTGGCTACACCTTC
d_gene: .; v_gene: TRBV29-1; j_gene: TRBJ1-1; abundance: many; CDR3aa: CSAQLQQNTEAFF; CDR3nt: TGCAGCGCACAATTACAGCAGAACACTGAAGCTTTCTTT
d_gene: .; v_gene: TRBV9; j_gene: TRBJ1-2; abundance: few; CDR3aa: CAQGVVEGYTF; CDR3nt: TGTGCGCAGGGCGTAGTTGAAGGCTACACCTTC
d_gene: .; v_gene: TRBV20-1; j_gene: TRBJ2-1; abundance: .; CDR3aa: CSARDGASYNEQFF; CDR3nt: TGCAGTGCTAGGGACGGGGCATCCTACAATGAGCAGTTCTTC
d_gene: .; v_gene: TRBV5-4; j_gene: TRBJ2-5; abundance: .; CDR3aa: CASSTPGTQETQYF; CDR3nt: TGTGCCAGCAGCACCCCCGGGACGCAAGAGACCCAGTACTTC
d_gene: .; v_gene: TRBV12-3/TRBV12-4; j_gene: TRBJ2-3; abundance: few; CDR3aa: CASMGEIRADTQYF; CDR3nt: TGTGCCAGCATGGGGGAGATACGTGCAGATACGCAGTATTTT
d_gene: TRBD1; v_gene: TRBV29-1; j_gene: TRBJ1-2; abundance: .; CDR3aa: CSSLGGLRDGYTF; CDR3nt: TGCAGCAGTTTAGGGGGCCTCAGGGATGGCTACACCTTC
d_gene: TRBD1; v_gene: TRBV13; j_gene: TRBJ2-7; abundance: .; CDR3aa: CAGTASGRYEQYF; CDR3nt: TGTGCAGGGACAGCGTCGGGGCGGTACGAGCAGTACTTC
d_gene: TRBD2; v_gene: TRBV5-8; j_gene: TRBJ2-5; abundance: many; CDR3aa: CASSSPTGLAYETQYF; CDR3nt: TGTGCCAGCAGCTCCCCCACCGGACTAGCCTATGAGACCCAGTACTTC
d_gene: .; v_gene: TRBV19; j_gene: TRBJ1-6; abundance: few; CDR3aa: CASSIFQGGNSPLHF; CDR3nt: TGTGCCAGTAGTATTTTCCAGGGAGGTAATTCACCCCTCCACTTT
d_gene: .; v_gene: TRBV4-1; j_gene: TRBJ1-4; abundance: few; CDR3aa: CASSSFRQLSEKLFF; CDR3nt: TGCGCCAGCAGCTCCTTTCGACAGCTTAGTGAAAAACTGTTTTTT
d_gene: .; v_gene: TRBV7-8; j_gene: TRBJ2-6; abundance: once; CDR3aa: CASSPYFGGANVLTF; CDR3nt: TGTGCCAGCAGCCCATATTTTGGTGGGGCCAACGTCCTGACTTTC
d_gene: TRBD1; v_gene: TRBV5-1; j_gene: TRBJ1-2; abundance: .; CDR3aa: CASSSAGQGQAYTF; CDR3nt: TGCGCCAGCAGCTCGGCGGGACAGGGCCAAGCCTACACCTTC
d_gene: .; v_gene: TRBV7-8; j_gene: TRBJ1-1; abundance: .; CDR3aa: CASSQGARDSAFF; CDR3nt: TGTGCCAGCAGCCAAGGGGCACGGGACTCCGCTTTCTTT
d_gene: TRBD1; v_gene: TRBV24-1; j_gene: TRBJ2-5; abundance: .; CDR3aa: CATKDREETQYF; CDR3nt: TGTGCCACCAAAGACAGGGAAGAGACCCAGTACTTC
d_gene: .; v_gene: TRBV6-1; j_gene: TRBJ1-5; abundance: .; CDR3aa: CASSGPRQSSNQPQHF; CDR3nt: TGTGCCAGCAGTGGCCCCCGACAGTCTAGCAATCAGCCCCAGCATTTT
d_gene: TRBD1; v_gene: TRBV7-2; j_gene: TRBJ1-6; abundance: many; CDR3aa: CASNRGTGLRALHF; CDR3nt: TGTGCCAGCAACCGAGGGACAGGCCTTAGGGCCCTCCACTTT
d_gene: .; v_gene: TRBV15; j_gene: TRBJ2-1; abundance: few; CDR3aa: CATSRRASSYNEQFF; CDR3nt: TGTGCCACCAGCAGGAGGGCCAGCTCCTACAATGAGCAGTTCTTC
d_gene: .; v_gene: TRBV20-1; j_gene: TRBJ1-2; abundance: many; CDR3aa: CSARISYGYTF; CDR3nt: TGCAGTGCTAGGATCAGCTATGGCTACACCTTC
d_gene: TRBD2; v_gene: TRBV29-1; j_gene: TRBJ2-7; abundance: many; CDR3aa: CSVVILGLAGPYEQYF; CDR3nt: TGCAGCGTTGTTATCTTGGGACTAGCGGGACCCTACGAGCAGTACTTC
d_gene: TRBD2; v_gene: TRBV7-9; j_gene: TRBJ2-2; abundance: few; CDR3aa: CASRHSGSANTGELSW; CDR3nt: TGTGCCAGCAGGCATAGCGGGAGCGCGAACACCGGGGAGCTGTCTTGG
d_gene: .; v_gene: TRBV7-9; j_gene: TRBJ2-7; abundance: many; CDR3aa: CASSLEGPRIHYEQYF; CDR3nt: TGTGCCAGCAGCTTAGAGGGACCCAGAATTCATTACGAGCAGTACTTC